This T cell receptor beta chain was recorded in a study of T cell responses to AZD1222 COVID-19 vaccine. Points from the study as a whole: Two AZD1222 administrations were followed by greater Spike-specific TCR breadth and depth.

Assay used: immunoSEQ multiplex PCR; TCRdb lists only in-frame clones, some missing. The sample lists about 140,000 clones, approximately 92% seen once, with more than 4.5% in the top ten. About this clone: Antigen specificity is unknown.

This clonotype was sampled from an adult in good health. The source was peripheral blood, collected on day 0 of AZD1222 vaccination.

The CDR3 coding sequence is TGTGCCAGCAGACCTTCAGGCACAGATACGCAGTATTTT. Protein: CASRPSGTDTQYF. The V call is TRBV6-5, the J call TRBJ2-3; D is undetermined. CDR1 is MNHEY and CDR2 is SVGAGI in the germline V gene. Trimming left V 6 bases short and J 1 base short, with 8 bases between. CDR3 length equals 13 residues.